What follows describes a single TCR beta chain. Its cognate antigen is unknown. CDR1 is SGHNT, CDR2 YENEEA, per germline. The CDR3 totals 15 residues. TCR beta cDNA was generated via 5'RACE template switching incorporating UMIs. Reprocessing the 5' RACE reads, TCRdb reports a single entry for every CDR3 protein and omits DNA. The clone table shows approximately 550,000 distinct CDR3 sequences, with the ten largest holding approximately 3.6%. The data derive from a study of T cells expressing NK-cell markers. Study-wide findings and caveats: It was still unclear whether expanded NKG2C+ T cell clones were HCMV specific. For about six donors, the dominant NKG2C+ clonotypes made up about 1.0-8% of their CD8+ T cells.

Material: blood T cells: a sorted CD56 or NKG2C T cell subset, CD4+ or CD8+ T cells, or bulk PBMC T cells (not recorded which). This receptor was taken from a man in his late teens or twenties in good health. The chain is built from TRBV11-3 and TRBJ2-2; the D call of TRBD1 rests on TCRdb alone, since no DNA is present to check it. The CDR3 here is CASSFARPNTGELFF. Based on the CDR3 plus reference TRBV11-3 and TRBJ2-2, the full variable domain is EAGVVQSPRYKIIEKKQPVAFWCNPISGHNTLYWYLQNLGQGPELLIRYENEEAVDDSQLPKDRFSAERLKGVDSTLKIQPAELGDSAVYLCASSFARPNTGELFFGEGSRLTVL.